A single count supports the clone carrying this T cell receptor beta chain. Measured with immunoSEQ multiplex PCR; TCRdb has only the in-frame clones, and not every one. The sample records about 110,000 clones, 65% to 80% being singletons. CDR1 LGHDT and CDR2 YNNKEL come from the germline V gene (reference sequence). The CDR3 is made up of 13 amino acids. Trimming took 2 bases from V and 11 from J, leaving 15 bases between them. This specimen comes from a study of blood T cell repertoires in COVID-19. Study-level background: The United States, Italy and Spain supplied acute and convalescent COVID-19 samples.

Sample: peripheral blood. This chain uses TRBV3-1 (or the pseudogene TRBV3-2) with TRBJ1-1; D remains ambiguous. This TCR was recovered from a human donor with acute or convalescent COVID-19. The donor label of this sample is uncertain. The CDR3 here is CASSQRGLYRAFF. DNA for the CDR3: TGTGCCAGCAGCCAACGGGGTCTGTATCGGGCTTTCTTT.